Sequencing of this TCR beta chain was carried out in a study of spatial heterogeneity in lung cancer. Looking at the study overall: Researchers sequenced follow-up PBMC samples if they had them, and these came a median of about two years after resection. Findings and caveats of the study: Resection saw ubiquitous expanded tumor TCRs appear in blood more than follow-up did.

Time point denoted: blood at routine non-recurrence follow-up after resection. No cells were sorted before sequencing. The whole RNA sequenced was extracted from tumor, nontumor lung or frozen PBMC. CDR1 and CDR2 from the germline V gene are ENHRY and SYGVKD. The CDR3 totals 13 residues. V lost 7 bases and J lost 5; bases outside the gene matches: 2. This clonotype was seen repeatedly, ten times or more. Its specificity is not known. In TCRdb, the 5' RACE reads were re-called with MiXCR into one record per CDR3 protein. In the table there are about 43,000 distinct CDR3 sequences, more than 20% of which are singletons.

The sequence was obtained from a female donor with early-stage non-small cell lung cancer. Sequences were derived from PBMCs, sampled at follow-up. This sequence joins TRBV10-3 and TRBJ2-3, with 11 bases fitting TRBD2. CDR3 in amino acids: CAIKLAGEDTQYF. CDR3 DNA sequence: TGTGCCATCAAACTAGCGGGAGAAGATACGCAGTATTTT.